A selection of T cell receptor beta chains follows, all from one sample in a study of beta chain features in type 1 diabetes. This table comes from immunoSEQ multiplex PCR, and its TCRdb copy is limited to in-frame clones, with some not included. In the table there are 600,000 to 700,000 clones, roughly 12% of which are singletons. The material sequenced was naive CD4+ T cells from blood. The receptors were gathered from a man aged 18 to 35 with type 1 diabetes. Each CDR3 is given with its conserved first and last residue. D genes are given only for firm matches. Part of the rows lack a size; the others show once, few, many or a class for expanded clones.

v_gene	j_gene	abundance	d_gene	CDR3aa	CDR3nt
TRBV18	TRBJ1-5	few	NA	CASSQQGNQPQHF	TGTGCCAGCTCGCAACAGGGCAATCAGCCCCAGCATTTT
TRBV11-1	TRBJ2-2	few	TRBD2	CASSLWGTSVSGELFF	TGTGCCAGCAGCTTGTGGGGGACTAGCGTGAGTGGGGAGCTGTTTTTT
TRBV9	TRBJ1-2	NA	NA	CASSVYGYGYTF	TGTGCCAGCAGCGTCTACGGGTATGGCTACACCTTC
TRBV28	TRBJ2-7	NA	NA	CASSLEGPLGYEQYF	TGTGCCAGCAGTTTGGAGGGGCCTCTCGGGTACGAGCAGTACTTC
TRBV6-6	TRBJ1-5	NA	TRBD1	CASRDRGEGQPQHF	TGTGCCAGCAGGGACAGGGGAGAGGGTCAGCCCCAGCATTTT
TRBV9	TRBJ2-2	NA	NA	CASSAVLNTGELFF	TGTGCCAGCAGCGCAGTCTTAAACACCGGGGAGCTGTTTTTT
TRBV6-5	TRBJ1-2	few	NA	CASSLDRNAYGYTF	TGTGCCAGCAGTTTAGACAGGAACGCCTATGGCTACACCTTC
TRBV15	TRBJ1-4	NA	NA	CATSRDREEKLFF	TGTGCCACCAGCAGAGATCGGGAGGAAAAACTGTTTTTT
TRBV11-3	TRBJ2-2	NA	NA	CASSLDTGELFF	TGTGCCAGCAGCTTAGATACCGGGGAGCTGTTTTTT
TRBV7-6	TRBJ1-1	few	NA	CASSPGGVIPEAFF	TGTGCCAGCAGCCCTGGGGGGGTGATCCCTGAAGCTTTCTTT
TRBV14	TRBJ2-2	few	NA	CASSQGNTGELFF	TGTGCCAGCAGCCAAGGGAACACCGGGGAGCTGTTTTTT
TRBV13	TRBJ2-4	few	NA	CASSPAGRRDIQYF	TGTGCCAGCAGCCCCGCGGGGAGAAGGGACATTCAGTACTTC
TRBV14	TRBJ1-2	NA	NA	CASSQDATGAIRGYTF	TGTGCCAGCAGCCAAGATGCGACAGGTGCCATAAGGGGCTACACCTTC
TRBV10-3	TRBJ1-6	NA	TRBD1	CAIRVDRGNSPLHF	TGTGCCATCAGAGTTGACAGGGGGAATTCACCCCTCCACTTT
TRBV6-5	TRBJ1-1	few	TRBD1	CASSTGGRYTEAFF	TGTGCCAGCAGTACAGGGGGAAGGTACACTGAAGCTTTCTTT
TRBV2	TRBJ1-4	few	TRBD1	CASSRTGVNEKLFF	TGTGCCAGCAGTCGGACAGGGGTTAATGAAAAACTGTTTTTT
TRBV28	TRBJ1-5	NA	NA	CASSTKNPQHF	TGTGCCAGCTCTACGAAGAATCCCCAGCATTTT
TRBV15	TRBJ2-3	few	NA	CATSISSESRVDTQYF	TGTGCCACCAGCATATCCAGCGAGTCTAGGGTAGATACGCAGTATTTT
TRBV6-1	TRBJ1-1	NA	NA	CASSDPPLLGTEAFF	TGTGCCAGCAGTGATCCCCCTCTCTTGGGCACTGAAGCTTTCTTT
TRBV9	TRBJ2-1	few	TRBD2	CASSPGLAGDYEQFF	TGTGCCAGCAGCCCAGGACTAGCGGGGGACTATGAGCAGTTCTTC
TRBV28	TRBJ2-2	NA	NA	CASTPHMAGELFF	TGTGCCAGCACCCCACACATGGCAGGGGAGCTGTTTTTT
TRBV20-1	TRBJ2-5	few	NA	CSARPSETQYF	TGCAGTGCCAGACCTTCGGAGACCCAGTACTTC
TRBV4-1	TRBJ1-5	NA	TRBD1	CASSQGRQGGQPQHF	TGCGCCAGCAGCCAAGGGCGACAGGGGGGTCAGCCCCAGCATTTT
TRBV7-8	TRBJ2-4	few	NA	CASSSAGTKNIQYF	TGTGCCAGCAGCTCGGCCGGAACCAAAAACATTCAGTACTTC
TRBV4-1	TRBJ1-5	few	TRBD1	CASSQGDRSNQPQHF	TGCGCCAGCAGCCAAGGGGACAGGAGCAATCAGCCCCAGCATTTT
TRBV30	TRBJ1-4	NA	NA	CAWRGRINEKLFF	TGTGCCTGGAGGGGGCGGATTAATGAAAAACTGTTTTTT
TRBV6-5	TRBJ2-5	few	NA	CASSRGPETQYF	TGTGCCAGCAGCCGGGGGCCGGAGACCCAGTACTTC
TRBV4-1	TRBJ1-3	NA	NA	CASSQAGGPRSGNTIYF	TGCGCCAGCAGCCAAGCCGGGGGACCTCGTAGTGGAAACACCATATATTTT
TRBV19	TRBJ1-6	NA	TRBD1	CASSDRDNSPLHF	TGTGCCAGTTCGGACAGGGATAATTCACCCCTCCACTTT
TRBV29-1	TRBJ2-1	few	TRBD1	CSGTGQGKNEQFF	TGCAGCGGGACGGGACAGGGGAAGAATGAGCAGTTCTTC
TRBV6-1	TRBJ1-5	NA	NA	CASRGDSNQPQHF	TGTGCCAGCAGGGGCGATAGCAATCAGCCCCAGCATTTT
TRBV18	TRBJ2-6	NA	NA	CASSPVSGTPTSSGANVLTF	TGTGCCAGCTCACCCGTATCCGGGACTCCAACGTCCTCTGGGGCCAACGTCCTGACTTTC
TRBV7-6	TRBJ1-1	few	NA	CASSPFKGVNTEAFF	TGTGCCAGCAGCCCCTTCAAAGGTGTGAACACTGAAGCTTTCTTT
TRBV4-1	TRBJ1-5	NA	NA	CASSQESNSNQPQHF	TGCGCCAGCAGCCAAGAGTCTAATAGCAATCAGCCCCAGCATTTT
TRBV29-1	TRBJ2-1	NA	TRBD2	CSVEGTSGGYNEQFF	TGCAGCGTTGAGGGGACTAGCGGGGGATACAATGAGCAGTTCTTC
TRBV6-5	TRBJ1-1	NA	NA	CASSYSSGANTEAFF	TGTGCCAGCAGTTACTCGTCGGGCGCGAACACTGAAGCTTTCTTT
TRBV29-1	TRBJ1-5	NA	TRBD1	CSVVRPRGTGKGRNQPQHF	TGCAGCGTTGTAAGGCCCCGCGGGACAGGGAAGGGACGCAATCAGCCCCAGCATTTT
TRBV10-3	TRBJ1-2	NA	NA	CAISDEQGSQYTF	TGTGCCATCAGCGACGAACAAGGATCGCAATACACCTTC
TRBV11-2	TRBJ2-7	few	TRBD2	CASSKLAGERSYEQYF	TGTGCCAGCAGTAAACTAGCGGGGGAACGCTCCTACGAGCAGTACTTC
TRBV27	TRBJ2-5	NA	NA	CASSPLDRKETQYF	TGTGCCAGCAGTCCACTCGACAGAAAAGAGACCCAGTACTTC
TRBV18	TRBJ1-4	NA	TRBD1	CASSPTGVEKLFF	TGTGCCAGCTCGCCCACAGGGGTTGAAAAACTGTTTTTT
TRBV5-6	TRBJ1-1	few	NA	CASSLFRANTEAFF	TGTGCCAGCAGCTTGTTCAGGGCGAACACTGAAGCTTTCTTT
TRBV14	TRBJ2-7	NA	TRBD1	CASSPGQGNEQYF	TGTGCCAGCAGCCCCGGACAGGGTAACGAGCAGTACTTC
TRBV6-5	TRBJ2-3	few	NA	CASSPGGDTQYF	TGTGCCAGCAGTCCTGGCGGAGATACGCAGTATTTT
TRBV18	TRBJ2-5	few	TRBD2	CASSLPGLPQETQYF	TGTGCCAGCTCACTACCGGGACTACCACAAGAGACCCAGTACTTC
TRBV18	TRBJ1-2	NA	TRBD1	CASSPQGQLYGYTF	TGTGCCAGCTCACCACAGGGACAGCTTTATGGCTACACCTTC
TRBV9	TRBJ1-5	NA	NA	CASSVEGGNQPQHF	TGTGCCAGCAGCGTAGAAGGCGGCAATCAGCCCCAGCATTTT
TRBV10-3	TRBJ1-1	few	TRBD1	CATLGTGTTEAFF	TGTGCCACCCTCGGGACAGGGACCACTGAAGCTTTCTTT
TRBV6-5	TRBJ2-1	NA	TRBD1	CASSRDRGNEQFF	TGTGCCAGCAGTCGGGACAGGGGGAATGAGCAGTTCTTC